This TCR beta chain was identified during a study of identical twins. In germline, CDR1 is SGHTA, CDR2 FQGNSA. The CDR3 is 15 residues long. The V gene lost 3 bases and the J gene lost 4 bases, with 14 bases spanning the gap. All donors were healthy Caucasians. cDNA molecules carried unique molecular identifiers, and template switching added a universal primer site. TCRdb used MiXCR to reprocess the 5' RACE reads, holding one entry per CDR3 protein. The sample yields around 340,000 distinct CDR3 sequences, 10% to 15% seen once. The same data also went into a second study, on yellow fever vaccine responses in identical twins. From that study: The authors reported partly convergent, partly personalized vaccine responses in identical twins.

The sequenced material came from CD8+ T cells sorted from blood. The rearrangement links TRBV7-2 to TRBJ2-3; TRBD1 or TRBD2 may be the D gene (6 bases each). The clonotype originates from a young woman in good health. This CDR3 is CASSLTRGDPDTQYF. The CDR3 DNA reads TGTGCCAGCAGCTTGACAAGGGGGGACCCAGATACGCAGTATTTT.